The source of this T cell receptor (beta chain) is a study of CD4 and CD8 cells across lung adenocarcinoma regions. TCRdb independently ran MiXCR on the PCR reads; one entry per CDR3 protein. The sample carries roughly 8,400 distinct CDR3 sequences, 45% recorded once. This clonotype was seen a few times. The patients had localized lung adenocarcinoma, a non-small cell subtype. The CDR3 contains 12 residues. Trimming left V 1 base short and J 6 bases short, with 3 bases between. Looked up from germline, CDR1 is SGHAT and CDR2 is FQNNGV. The origin of this receptor is a male donor with lung adenocarcinoma. The CD4 and CD8 labels of this study may be unreliable. The chain uses TRBV11-2 and TRBJ2-2; no clear D gene. The sample was CD8+ T cells from the center of a lung tumor. CDR3 nucleotides: TGTGCCAGCAGCTTAGTTGCCGGGGAGCTGTTTTTT. Its translation: CASSLVAGELFF.